The 9 T cell receptor beta chains below were found in one sample sequenced in a study of CD8+CD57+ T cells in acquired aplastic anemia listed by TCRdb under 2018. TCRdb shows the sequencer as Illumina HiSeq 2000. Profiling of TCR beta VDJ combinations and CDR3 sequences used genomic DNA as the template. In-frame beta chains were kept once TCRdb had trimmed the public reads at Q25 with fastp and called clones with MiXCR. Rows matching on CDR3 protein sequence are summarized as one entry with the most common DNA and genes. The sample table lists about 200,000 distinct CDR3 sequences, 60% to 80% of them with a count of one. The ten largest account for around three fifths of the sample. Flow cytometry had shown CD8+CD57+ cell expansion in the patients selected for sequencing. The specimen sequenced was sorted CD4+, CD8+, or CD8+CD57+ T cells (not recorded which) from PBMCs. Receptors were obtained from a human donor with aplastic anemia.

This clonotype appeared many times. This chain connects TRBV6-6 to TRBJ1-4; the match to TRBD1 covers 10 bases. V trimming: 1 base; J trimming: 8 bases; junction bases outside the gene matches: 4. Germline loops: CDR1 MNHNY, CDR2 SVGAGI (reference sequence). The CDR3 loop spans 15 amino acids. CDR3 in amino acids: CASSYFGTGEEKLFF. For the CDR3, the DNA is TGTGCCAGCAGTTACTTCGGGACAGGGGAGGAAAAACTGTTTTTT.

This clonotype was observed many times. V usage is TRBV6-5 and J usage is TRBJ1-2; D is possibly TRBD1 (5 bases). Germline CDR1 MNHEY, CDR2 SVGAGI. V was trimmed by 5 bases and J by 4 bases, leaving 11 bases between them. The CDR3 loop spans 13 amino acids. Here the CDR3 DNA reads TGTGCCAGCAGTCAAACAGGTGCCTATGGCTACACCTTC. Protein sequence: CASSQTGAYGYTF.

In the case of this clonotype: This may arise from a read error, as a much more abundant clone is one base away. This chain connects TRBV12-3 or TRBV12-4 to TRBJ2-2; the D gene is possibly TRBD2 (6 bases). V was pared by 3 bases and J by 10 bases, with 15 bases between. This CDR3 contains 14 residues. CDR3 bases: TGTGCCAGCAGTTTGGGCGGTCCGGGGGTGGAGCTGTTTTTT. This codes for CASSLGGPGVELFF.

V gene TRBV29-1 combines with J gene TRBJ1-1; TRBD1 matches 7 bases. Trimming took 4 bases from V and 0 from J; bases not matched to a gene: 5. Germline loops: CDR1 SQVTM, CDR2 ANQGSEA. This CDR3 comprises 14 residues. This CDR3 is CSVGTGVVNTEAFF. The DNA of the CDR3 is TGCAGCGTTGGGACAGGAGTCGTGAACACTGAAGCTTTCTTT.

V and J are TRBV7-9 and TRBJ2-1, with D perhaps matching TRBD2 (6 bases). The CDR3 runs 16 residues. From germline, CDR1 is SEHNR and CDR2 FQNEAQ (reference sequence). Trimming pared 1 base from V and 0 bases from J, leaving 10 bases between. The CDR3 sequence is CASSLVGGSSYNEQFF. The CDR3 DNA follows: TGTGCCAGCAGCTTAGTTGGGGGGAGCTCCTACAATGAGCAGTTCTTC.

This chain joins TRBV15 and TRBJ2-7, with TRBD2 matching 8 bases. CDR1 and CDR2 from the germline V gene are LNHNV and YYDKDF (reference sequence). The CDR3 consists of 15 residues. Losses at the gene ends were 3 bases for V and 3 bases for J; bases not matched to a gene: 7. For the CDR3, the DNA is TGTGCCACCAGCAGTCCGCGGGGGGTCCTCTACGAGCAGTACTTC. It codes for CATSSPRGVLYEQYF.

This clonotype is a singleton in its sample. This sequence joins TRBV5-1 and TRBJ1-2; TRBD1 matches 8 bases. After removal of 1 base from V and 1 base from J, the junction contained 6 bases not matched to a gene. Germline V gene data show CDR1 as SGHRS and CDR2 as YFSETQ. The CDR3 length is 16 residues. CDR3 region: CASSLRVDRGNYGYTF. CDR3 nucleotides: TGCGCCAGCAGCTTGCGGGTAGACAGGGGTAACTATGGCTACACCTTC.

This chain links TRBV29-1 with TRBJ2-4; weak D call: TRBD1 (6 bases). Deletions cut 4 bases from V and 5 bases from J, with 9 bases between. Looked up from germline, CDR1 is SQVTM and CDR2 is ANQGSEA. This CDR3 comprises 12 residues. CDR3 amino acids: CSVGPGENIQYF. The CDR3 DNA follows: TGCAGCGTTGGTCCAGGGGAAAACATTCAGTACTTC.

In this sample, this clonotype turned up many times. This chain links TRBV19 with TRBJ1-1; no firm D call. Germline V gives CDR1 LNHDA, CDR2 SQIVND (reference sequence). With 4 bases removed from V and 0 bases from J, the gap between germline ends came to 6 bases. There are 13 residues in the CDR3. The CDR3 sequence: CASSSQMNTEAFF. Here the CDR3 DNA reads TGTGCCAGTAGTAGTCAGATGAACACTGAAGCTTTCTTT.